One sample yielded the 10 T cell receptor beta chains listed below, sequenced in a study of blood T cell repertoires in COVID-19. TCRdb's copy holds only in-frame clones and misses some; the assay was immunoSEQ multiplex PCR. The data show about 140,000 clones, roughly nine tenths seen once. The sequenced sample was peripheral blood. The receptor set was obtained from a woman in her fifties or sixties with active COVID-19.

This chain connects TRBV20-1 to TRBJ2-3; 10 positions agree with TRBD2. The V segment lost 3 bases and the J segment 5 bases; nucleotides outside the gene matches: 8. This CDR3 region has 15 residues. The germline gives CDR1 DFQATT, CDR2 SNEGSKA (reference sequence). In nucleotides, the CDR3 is TGCAGTGCTAGTGACCCTAGCGGGAGACAAGATACGCAGTATTTT. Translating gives CSASDPSGRQDTQYF.

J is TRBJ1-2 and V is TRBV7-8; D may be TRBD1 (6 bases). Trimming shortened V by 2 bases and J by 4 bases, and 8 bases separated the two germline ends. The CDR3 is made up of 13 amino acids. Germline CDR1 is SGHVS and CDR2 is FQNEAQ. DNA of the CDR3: TGTGCCAGCAGCTTACAGGGGACCTATGGCTACACCTTC. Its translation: CASSLQGTYGYTF.

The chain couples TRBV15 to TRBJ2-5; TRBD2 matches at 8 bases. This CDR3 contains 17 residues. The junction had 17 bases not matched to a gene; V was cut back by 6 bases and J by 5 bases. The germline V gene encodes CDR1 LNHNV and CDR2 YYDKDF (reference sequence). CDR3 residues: CATSTQRSSGLGETQYF. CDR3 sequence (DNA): TGTGCCACCAGTACCCAGAGGTCTAGCGGGCTGGGGGAGACCCAGTACTTC.

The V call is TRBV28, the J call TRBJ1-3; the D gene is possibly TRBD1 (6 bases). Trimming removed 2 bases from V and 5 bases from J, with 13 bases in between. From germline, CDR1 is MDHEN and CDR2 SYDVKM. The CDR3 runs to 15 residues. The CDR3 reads CASSLLTGWRNTIYF. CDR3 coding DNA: TGTGCCAGCAGTTTACTCACAGGGTGGCGAAACACCATATATTTT.

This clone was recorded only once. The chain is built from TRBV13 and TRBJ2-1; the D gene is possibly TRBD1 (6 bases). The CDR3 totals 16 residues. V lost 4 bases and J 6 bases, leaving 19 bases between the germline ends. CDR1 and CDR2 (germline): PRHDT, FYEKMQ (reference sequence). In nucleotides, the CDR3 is TGTGCCAGCAGCTCCAACCAAGGGGGTTGGGGCAATGAGCAGTTCTTC. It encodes CASSSNQGGWGNEQFF.

The CDR3 region is CASSPQGLNEQFF. Here the CDR3 DNA reads TGTGCCAGCAGCCCACAGGGTTTGAATGAGCAGTTCTTC. The chain is built from TRBV7-2 and TRBJ2-1; the D gene is possibly TRBD1 (6 bases). CDR3 length: 13 amino acids. The germline V and J ends were trimmed by 5 bases and 7 bases, with 12 bases remaining between them. In germline, CDR1 is SGHTA, CDR2 FQGNSA.

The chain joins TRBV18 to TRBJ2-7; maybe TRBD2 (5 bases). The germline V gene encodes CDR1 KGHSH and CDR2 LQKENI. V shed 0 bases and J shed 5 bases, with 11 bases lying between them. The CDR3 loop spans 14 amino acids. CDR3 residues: CASSPPEARNEQYF. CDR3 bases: TGTGCCAGCTCACCACCGGAGGCTCGGAACGAGCAGTACTTC.

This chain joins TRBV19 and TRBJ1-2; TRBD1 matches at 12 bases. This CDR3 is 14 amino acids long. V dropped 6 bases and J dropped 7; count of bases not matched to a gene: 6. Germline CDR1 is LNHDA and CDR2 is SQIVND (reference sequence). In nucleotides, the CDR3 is TGTGCCAGTAGCGCCGGGACAGGGGGCCTTGGCTACACCTTC. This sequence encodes CASSAGTGGLGYTF. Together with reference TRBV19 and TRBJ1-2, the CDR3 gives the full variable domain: DGGITQSPKYLFRKEGQNVTLSCEQNLNHDAMYWYRQDPGQGLRLIYYSQIVNDFQKGDIAEGYSVSREKKESFPLTVTSAQKNPTAFYLCASSAGTGGLGYTFGSGTRLTVV.

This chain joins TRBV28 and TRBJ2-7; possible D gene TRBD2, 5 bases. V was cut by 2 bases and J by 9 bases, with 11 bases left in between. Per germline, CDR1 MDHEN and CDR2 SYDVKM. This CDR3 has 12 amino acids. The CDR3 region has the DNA TGTGCCAGCAGTTTAGAGGGTATACGGCAGTACTTC. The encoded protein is CASSLEGIRQYF.

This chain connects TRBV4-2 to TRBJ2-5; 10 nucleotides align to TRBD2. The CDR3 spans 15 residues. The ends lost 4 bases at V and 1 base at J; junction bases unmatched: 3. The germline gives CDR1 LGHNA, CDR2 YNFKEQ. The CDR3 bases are TGTGCCAGCAGCCCTCGACTAGCGGGCCAAGAGACCCAGTACTTC. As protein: CASSPRLAGQETQYF.